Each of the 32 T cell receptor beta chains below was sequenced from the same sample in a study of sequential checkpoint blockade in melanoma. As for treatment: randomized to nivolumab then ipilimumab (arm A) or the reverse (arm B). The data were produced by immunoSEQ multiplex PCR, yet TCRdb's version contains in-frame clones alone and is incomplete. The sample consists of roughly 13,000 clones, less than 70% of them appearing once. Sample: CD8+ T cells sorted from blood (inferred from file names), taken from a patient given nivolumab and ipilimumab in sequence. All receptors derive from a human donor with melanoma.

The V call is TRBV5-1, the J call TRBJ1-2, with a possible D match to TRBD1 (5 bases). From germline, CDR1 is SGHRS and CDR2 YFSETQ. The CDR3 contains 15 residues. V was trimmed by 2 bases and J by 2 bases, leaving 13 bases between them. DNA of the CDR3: TGCGCCAGCAGCTTTGGTACAGGAAGAAACTATGGCTACACCTTC. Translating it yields CASSFGTGRNYGYTF. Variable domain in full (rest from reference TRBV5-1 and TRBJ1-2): KAGVTQTPRYLIKTRGQQVTLSCSPISGHRSVSWYQQTPGQGLQFLFEYFSETQRNKGNFPGRFSGRQFSNSRSEMNVSTLELGDSALYLCASSFGTGRNYGYTFGSGTRLTVV.

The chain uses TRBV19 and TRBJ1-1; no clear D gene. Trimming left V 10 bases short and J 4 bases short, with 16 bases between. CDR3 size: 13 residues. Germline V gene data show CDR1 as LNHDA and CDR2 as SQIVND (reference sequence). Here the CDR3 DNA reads TGTGCCACCGCGGACTTTCCTGGCACTGAAGCTTTCTTT. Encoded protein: CATADFPGTEAFF.

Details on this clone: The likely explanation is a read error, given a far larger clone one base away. In DNA, the CDR3 is TGTGCCAGCAGCACAGGGACGGGGATGAACACTGAAGCTTTCTTC. Translated, it gives CASSTGTGMNTEAFF. The chain links TRBV11-1 to TRBJ1-1, with D possibly being TRBD1 (6 bases). There are 15 residues in the CDR3. CDR1 is SGHAT, CDR2 FQDESV, per germline (reference sequence).

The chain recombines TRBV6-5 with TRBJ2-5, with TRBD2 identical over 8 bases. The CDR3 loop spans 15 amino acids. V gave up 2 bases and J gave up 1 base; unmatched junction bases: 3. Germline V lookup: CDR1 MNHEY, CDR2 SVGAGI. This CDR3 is CASSYRGGSQETQYF. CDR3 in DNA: TGTGCCAGCAGTTACCGGGGGGGGTCCCAAGAGACCCAGTACTTC.

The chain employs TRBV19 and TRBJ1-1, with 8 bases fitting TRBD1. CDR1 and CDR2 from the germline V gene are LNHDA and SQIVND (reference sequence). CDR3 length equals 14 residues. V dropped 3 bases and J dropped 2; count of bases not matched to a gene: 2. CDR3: CASSISGGNTEAFF. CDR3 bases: TGTGCCAGTAGTATCTCAGGGGGCAACACTGAAGCTTTCTTT.

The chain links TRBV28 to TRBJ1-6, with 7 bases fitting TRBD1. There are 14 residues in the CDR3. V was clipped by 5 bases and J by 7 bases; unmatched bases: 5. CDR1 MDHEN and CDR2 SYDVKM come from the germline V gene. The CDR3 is CASSLTGTNSPLHF. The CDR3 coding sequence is TGTGCCAGCAGTCTGACAGGGACCAATTCACCCCTCCACTTT.

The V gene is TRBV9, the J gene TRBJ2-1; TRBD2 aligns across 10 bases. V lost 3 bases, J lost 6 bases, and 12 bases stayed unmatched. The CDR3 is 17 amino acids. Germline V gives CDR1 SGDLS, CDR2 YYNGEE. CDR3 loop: CASSEGPAAGGPNEQFF. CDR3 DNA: TGTGCCAGCAGCGAGGGCCCGGCAGCGGGGGGGCCCAATGAGCAGTTCTTC.

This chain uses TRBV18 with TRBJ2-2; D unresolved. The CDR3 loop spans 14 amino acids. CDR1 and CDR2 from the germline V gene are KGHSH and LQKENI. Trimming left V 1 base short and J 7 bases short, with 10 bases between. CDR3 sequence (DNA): TGTGCCAGCTCACCACTCGCCTGGAGCGGGGAGCTGTTTTTT. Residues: CASSPLAWSGELFF.

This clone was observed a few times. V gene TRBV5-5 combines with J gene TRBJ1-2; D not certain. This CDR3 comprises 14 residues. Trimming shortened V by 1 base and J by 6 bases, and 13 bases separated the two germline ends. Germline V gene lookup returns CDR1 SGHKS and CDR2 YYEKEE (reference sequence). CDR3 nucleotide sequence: TGTGCCAGCAGCTTGAACCCCTCCAGGCATGGCTACACCTTC. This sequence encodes CASSLNPSRHGYTF. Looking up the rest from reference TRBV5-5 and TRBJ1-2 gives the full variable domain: DAGVTQSPTHLIKTRGQQVTLRCSPISGHKSVSWYQQVLGQGPQFIFQYYEKEERGRGNFPDRFSARQFPNYSSELNVNALLLGDSALYLCASSLNPSRHGYTFGSGTRLTVV.

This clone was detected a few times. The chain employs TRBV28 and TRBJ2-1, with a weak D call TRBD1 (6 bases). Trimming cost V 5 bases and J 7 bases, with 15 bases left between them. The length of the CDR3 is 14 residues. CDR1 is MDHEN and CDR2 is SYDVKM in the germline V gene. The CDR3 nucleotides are TGTGCCAGCAGTCGCGGACAGAGATCTAATGAGCAGTTCTTC. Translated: CASSRGQRSNEQFF.

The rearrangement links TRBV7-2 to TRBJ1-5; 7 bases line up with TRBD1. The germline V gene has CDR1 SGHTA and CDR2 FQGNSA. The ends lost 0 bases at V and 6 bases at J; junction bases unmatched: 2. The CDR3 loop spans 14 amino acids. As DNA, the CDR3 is TGTGCCAGCAGCTTAGCAGGGGGCGGTCAGCCCCAGCATTTT. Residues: CASSLAGGGQPQHF.

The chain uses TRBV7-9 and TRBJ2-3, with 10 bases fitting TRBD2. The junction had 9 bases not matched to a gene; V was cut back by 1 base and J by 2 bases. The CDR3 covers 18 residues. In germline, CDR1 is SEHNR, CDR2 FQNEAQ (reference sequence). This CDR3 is CASSLGTSGDWFTDTQYF. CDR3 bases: TGTGCCAGCAGCTTAGGTACTAGCGGGGACTGGTTCACAGATACGCAGTATTTT.

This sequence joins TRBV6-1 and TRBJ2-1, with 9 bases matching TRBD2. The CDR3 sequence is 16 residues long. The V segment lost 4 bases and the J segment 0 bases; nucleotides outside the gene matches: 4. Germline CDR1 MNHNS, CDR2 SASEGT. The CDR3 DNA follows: TGTGCCAGCAGTGCTGAGCGGGGGGTCTCCTACAATGAGCAGTTCTTC. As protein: CASSAERGVSYNEQFF.

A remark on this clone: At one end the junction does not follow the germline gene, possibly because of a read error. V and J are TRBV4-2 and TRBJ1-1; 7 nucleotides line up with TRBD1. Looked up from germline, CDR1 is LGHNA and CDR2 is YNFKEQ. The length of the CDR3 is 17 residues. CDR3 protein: CASSQVLGGPLNIEAFF. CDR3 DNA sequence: TGTGCCAGCAGCCAAGTCCTAGGGGGCCCCCTGAACATTGAAGCTTTCTTT.

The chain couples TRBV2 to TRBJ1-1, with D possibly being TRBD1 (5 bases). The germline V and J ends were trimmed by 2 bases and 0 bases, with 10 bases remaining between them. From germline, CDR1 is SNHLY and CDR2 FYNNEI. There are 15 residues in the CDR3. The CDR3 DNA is TGTGCCAGCAGTGAAATGTTAGGGGTGAACACTGAAGCTTTCTTT. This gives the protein CASSEMLGVNTEAFF.

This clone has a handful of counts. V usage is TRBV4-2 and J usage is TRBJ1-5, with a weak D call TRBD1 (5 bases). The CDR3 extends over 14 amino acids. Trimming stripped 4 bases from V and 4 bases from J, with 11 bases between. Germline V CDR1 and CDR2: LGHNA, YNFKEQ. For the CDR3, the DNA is TGTGCCAGCAGCCCGGGGGGGATTAATCAGCCCCAGCATTTT. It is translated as CASSPGGINQPQHF.

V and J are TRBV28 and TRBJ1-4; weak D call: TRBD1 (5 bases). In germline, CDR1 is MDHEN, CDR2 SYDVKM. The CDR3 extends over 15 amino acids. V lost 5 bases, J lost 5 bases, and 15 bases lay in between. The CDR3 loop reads CASSPRWGGNEKLFF. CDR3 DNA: TGTGCCAGCAGTCCGAGATGGGGGGGGAATGAAAAACTGTTTTTT.

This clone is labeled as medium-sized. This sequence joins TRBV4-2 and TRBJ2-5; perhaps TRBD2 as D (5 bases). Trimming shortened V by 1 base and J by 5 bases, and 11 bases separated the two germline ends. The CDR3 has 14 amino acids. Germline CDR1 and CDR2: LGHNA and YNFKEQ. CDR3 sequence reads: CASSQAAPGETQYF. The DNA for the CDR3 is TGTGCCAGCAGCCAAGCCGCCCCGGGGGAGACCCAGTACTTC.

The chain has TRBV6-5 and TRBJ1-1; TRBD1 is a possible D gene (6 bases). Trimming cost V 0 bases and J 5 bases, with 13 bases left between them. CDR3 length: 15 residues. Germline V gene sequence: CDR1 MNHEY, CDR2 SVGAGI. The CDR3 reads CASSYSKTGQTEAFF. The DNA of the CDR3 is TGTGCCAGCAGTTACTCCAAGACAGGTCAAACTGAAGCTTTCTTT.

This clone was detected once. CDR3 region: CASSYGQGAFYEQYF. The CDR3 coding sequence is TGTGCCAGCAGTTACGGGCAGGGGGCCTTCTACGAGCAGTACTTC. The chain uses TRBV6-5 and TRBJ2-7; 8 positions agree with TRBD1. V lost 2 bases and J lost 3; bases outside the gene matches: 6. This CDR3 comprises 15 residues. Germline V gene sequence: CDR1 MNHEY, CDR2 SVGAGI.

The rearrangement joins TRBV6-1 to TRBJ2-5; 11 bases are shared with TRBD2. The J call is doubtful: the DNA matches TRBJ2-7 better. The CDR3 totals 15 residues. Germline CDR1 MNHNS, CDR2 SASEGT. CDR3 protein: CASRTRTSGWYEQYF. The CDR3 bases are TGTGCCAGCAGAACTCGGACTAGCGGGTGGTACGAGCAGTACTTC.

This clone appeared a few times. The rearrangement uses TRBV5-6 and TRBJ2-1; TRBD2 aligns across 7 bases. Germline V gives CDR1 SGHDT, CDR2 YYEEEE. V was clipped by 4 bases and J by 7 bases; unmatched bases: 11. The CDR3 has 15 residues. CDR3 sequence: CASSLVREILNEQFF. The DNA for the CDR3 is TGTGCCAGCAGCCTGGTGCGGGAGATATTAAATGAGCAGTTCTTC.

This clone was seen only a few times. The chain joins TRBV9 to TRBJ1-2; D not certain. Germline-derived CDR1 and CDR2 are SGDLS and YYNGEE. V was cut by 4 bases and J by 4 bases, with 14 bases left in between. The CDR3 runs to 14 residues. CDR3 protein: CASSFLAPGYGYTF. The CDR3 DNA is TGTGCCAGCAGCTTCCTAGCCCCGGGCTATGGCTACACCTTC.

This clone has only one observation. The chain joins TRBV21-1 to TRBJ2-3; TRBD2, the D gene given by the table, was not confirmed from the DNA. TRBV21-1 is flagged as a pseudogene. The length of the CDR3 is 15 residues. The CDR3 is CASSKIAGGPDTQYF. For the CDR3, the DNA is TGTGCCAGCAGCAAAATAGCGGGAGGCCCAGATACGCAGTATTTT.

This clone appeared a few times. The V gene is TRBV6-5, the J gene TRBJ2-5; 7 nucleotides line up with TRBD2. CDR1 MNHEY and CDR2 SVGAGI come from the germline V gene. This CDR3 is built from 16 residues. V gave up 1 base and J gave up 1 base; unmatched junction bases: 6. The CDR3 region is CASSYLGGSRQETQYF. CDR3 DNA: TGTGCCAGCAGTTACTTGGGCGGGAGCCGCCAAGAGACCCAGTACTTC.

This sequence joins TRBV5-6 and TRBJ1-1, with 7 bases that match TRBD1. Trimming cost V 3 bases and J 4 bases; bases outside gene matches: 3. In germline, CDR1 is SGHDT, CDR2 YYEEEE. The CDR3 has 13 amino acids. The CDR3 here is CASSWGQSTEAFF. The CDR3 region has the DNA TGTGCCAGCAGCTGGGGACAGAGCACTGAAGCTTTCTTT.

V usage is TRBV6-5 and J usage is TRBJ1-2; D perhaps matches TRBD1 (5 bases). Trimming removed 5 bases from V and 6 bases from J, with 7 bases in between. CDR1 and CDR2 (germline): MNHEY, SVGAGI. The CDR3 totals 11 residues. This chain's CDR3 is CASSPGHGYTF. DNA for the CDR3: TGTGCCAGCAGTCCAGGGCATGGCTACACCTTC.

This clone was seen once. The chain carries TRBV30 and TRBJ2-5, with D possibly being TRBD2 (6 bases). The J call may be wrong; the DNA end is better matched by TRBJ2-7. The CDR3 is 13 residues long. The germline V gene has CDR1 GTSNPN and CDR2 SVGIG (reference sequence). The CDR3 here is CAVRSVAAYEQYF. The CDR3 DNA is TGTGCCGTCCGCTCGGTAGCGGCCTACGAGCAGTACTTC.

In DNA, the CDR3 is TGCGCCAGCAGCCAAGCCAGGGGTTCCAAAAACATTCAGTACTTC. It translates to CASSQARGSKNIQYF. This chain connects TRBV4-1 to TRBJ2-4, with D tentatively TRBD1 (6 bases). The germline V gene encodes CDR1 MGHRA and CDR2 YSYEKL. This CDR3 has 15 amino acids. Trimming took off 1 base at V and 2 bases at J, with 9 bases between the two ends.

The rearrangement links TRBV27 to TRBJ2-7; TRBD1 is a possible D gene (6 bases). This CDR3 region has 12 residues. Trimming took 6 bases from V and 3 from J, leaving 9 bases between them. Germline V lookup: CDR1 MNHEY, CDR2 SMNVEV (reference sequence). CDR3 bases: TGTGCCAGCAGCACAGGGATCTACGAGCAGTACTTC. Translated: CASSTGIYEQYF.

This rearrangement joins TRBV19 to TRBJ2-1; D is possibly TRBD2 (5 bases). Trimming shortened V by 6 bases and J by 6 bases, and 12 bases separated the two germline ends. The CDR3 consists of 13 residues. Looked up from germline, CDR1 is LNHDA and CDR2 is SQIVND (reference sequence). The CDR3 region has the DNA TGTGCCAGTAGCCAAACTAGTCCCAATGAGCAGTTCTTC. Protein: CASSQTSPNEQFF. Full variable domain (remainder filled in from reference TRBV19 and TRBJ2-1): DGGITQSPKYLFRKEGQNVTLSCEQNLNHDAMYWYRQDPGQGLRLIYYSQIVNDFQKGDIAEGYSVSREKKESFPLTVTSAQKNPTAFYLCASSQTSPNEQFFGPGTRLTVL.

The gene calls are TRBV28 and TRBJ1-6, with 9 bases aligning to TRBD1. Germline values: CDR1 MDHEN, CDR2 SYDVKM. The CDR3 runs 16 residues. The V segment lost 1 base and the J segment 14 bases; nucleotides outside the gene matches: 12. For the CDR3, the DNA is TGTGCCAGCAGTTTATTCAGCGGGACAGGGTCTCTATCCCTCCACTTT. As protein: CASSLFSGTGSLSLHF.